This TCR beta chain was identified during a study of read filtering for tumor transcriptome and immune sequencing. Study context: After DNase treatment, RNA was made into whole-transcriptome libraries. Per sample, TCR-region reads ranged about 4 to 10.27 million by IR-seq, roughly 75 to 1273 by RNA-seq. Whole-study findings and limits: The CD138-negative fraction was mixed bone marrow immune cells, not pure T cells.

The library was built from about 0.4 ug RNA with molecular barcoded adaptors for alpha/delta and beta/gamma chains. TCRdb called the reads again in MiXCR, with one record for every CDR3 protein. The sample includes about 90,000 distinct CDR3 sequences, over 9% seen only once; the top ten take about 15%. This clonotype has a handful of counts. The antigen is undetermined. A read error is possible here, since a much larger clone lies one base away. CDR3 length: 15 amino acids. From germline, CDR1 is PRHDT and CDR2 FYEKMQ (reference sequence). Trimming left V 3 bases short and J 0 bases short, with 12 bases between.

The J gene is TRBJ2-7, the V gene TRBV13, with unresolved D. The sequence came from a donor at least 40 years old with multiple myeloma. Material: a population of CD138-negative cells sorted from bone marrow. This CDR3 reads CASSFRPGSSYEQYF. The CDR3 bases are TGTGCCAGCAGCTTTAGGCCTGGCAGCTCCTACGAGCAGTACTTC.